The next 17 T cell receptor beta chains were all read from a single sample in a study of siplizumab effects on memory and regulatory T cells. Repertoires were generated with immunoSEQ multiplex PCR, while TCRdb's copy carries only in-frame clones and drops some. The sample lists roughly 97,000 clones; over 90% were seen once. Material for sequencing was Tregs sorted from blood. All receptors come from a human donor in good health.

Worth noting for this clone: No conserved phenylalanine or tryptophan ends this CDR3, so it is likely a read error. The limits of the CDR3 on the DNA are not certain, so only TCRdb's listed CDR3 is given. The CDR3 sequence: CASSRDARDGYITPM. This chain uses TRBV4-1 with TRBJ1-2. Germline CDR1 is MGHRA and CDR2 is YSYEKL. The CDR3 comprises 15 residues, both ends counted.

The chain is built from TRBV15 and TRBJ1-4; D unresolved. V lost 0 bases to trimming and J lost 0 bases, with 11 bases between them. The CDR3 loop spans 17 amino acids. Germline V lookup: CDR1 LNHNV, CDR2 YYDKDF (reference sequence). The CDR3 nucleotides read TGTGCCACCAGCAGAGATCGTCAGGAGGCAACTAATGAAAAACTGTTTTTT. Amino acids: CATSRDRQEATNEKLFF.

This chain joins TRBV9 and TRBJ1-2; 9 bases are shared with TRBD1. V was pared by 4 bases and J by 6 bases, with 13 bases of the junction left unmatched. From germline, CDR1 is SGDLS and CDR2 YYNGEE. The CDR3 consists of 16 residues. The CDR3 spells CASSTRIQGAIDGYTF. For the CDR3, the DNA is TGTGCCAGCAGCACCCGAATACAGGGGGCAATCGATGGCTACACCTTC.

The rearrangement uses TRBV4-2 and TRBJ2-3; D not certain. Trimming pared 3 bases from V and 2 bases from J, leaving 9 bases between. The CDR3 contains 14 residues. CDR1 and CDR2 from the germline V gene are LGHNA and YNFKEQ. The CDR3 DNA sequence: TGTGCCAGCAGCCACGATACTCCCACAGATACGCAGTATTTT. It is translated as CASSHDTPTDTQYF.

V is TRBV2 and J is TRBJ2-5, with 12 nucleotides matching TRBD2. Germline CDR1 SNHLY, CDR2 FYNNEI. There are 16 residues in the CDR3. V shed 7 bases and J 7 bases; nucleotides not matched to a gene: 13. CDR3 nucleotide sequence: TGTGCCAGCACTAGGACGAGACTAGCGGGAGTAGGGACCCAGTACTTC. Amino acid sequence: CASTRTRLAGVGTQYF.

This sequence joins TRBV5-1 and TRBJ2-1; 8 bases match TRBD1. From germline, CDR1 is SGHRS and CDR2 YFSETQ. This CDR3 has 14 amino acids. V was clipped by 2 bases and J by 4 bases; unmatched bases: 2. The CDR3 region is CASSLGDRYNEQFF. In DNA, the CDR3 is TGCGCCAGCAGCTTAGGGGACAGGTACAATGAGCAGTTCTTC.

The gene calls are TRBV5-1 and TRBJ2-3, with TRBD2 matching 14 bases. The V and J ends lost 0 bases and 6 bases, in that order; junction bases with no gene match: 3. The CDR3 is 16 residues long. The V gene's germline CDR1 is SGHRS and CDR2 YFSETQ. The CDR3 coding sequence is TGCGCCAGCAGCTTGGCGGGACTAGCGGGAGCGGATACGCAGTATTTT. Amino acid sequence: CASSLAGLAGADTQYF. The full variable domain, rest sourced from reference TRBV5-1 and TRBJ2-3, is KAGVTQTPRYLIKTRGQQVTLSCSPISGHRSVSWYQQTPGQGLQFLFEYFSETQRNKGNFPGRFSGRQFSNSRSEMNVSTLELGDSALYLCASSLAGLAGADTQYFGPGTRLTVL.

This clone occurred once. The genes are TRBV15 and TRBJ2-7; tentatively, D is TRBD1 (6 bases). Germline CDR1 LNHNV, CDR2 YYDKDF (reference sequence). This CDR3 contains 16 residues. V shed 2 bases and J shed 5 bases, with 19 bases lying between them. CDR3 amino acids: CATSRFRGNSGNEQYF. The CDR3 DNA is TGTGCCACCAGCAGATTCAGGGGAAACAGTGGCAACGAGCAGTACTTC.

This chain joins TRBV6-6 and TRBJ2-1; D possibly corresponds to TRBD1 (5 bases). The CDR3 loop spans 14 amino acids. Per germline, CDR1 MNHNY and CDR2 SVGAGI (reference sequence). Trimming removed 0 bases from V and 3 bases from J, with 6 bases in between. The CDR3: CASSYSDSYNEQFF. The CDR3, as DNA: TGTGCCAGCAGTTACTCAGACAGCTACAATGAGCAGTTCTTC.

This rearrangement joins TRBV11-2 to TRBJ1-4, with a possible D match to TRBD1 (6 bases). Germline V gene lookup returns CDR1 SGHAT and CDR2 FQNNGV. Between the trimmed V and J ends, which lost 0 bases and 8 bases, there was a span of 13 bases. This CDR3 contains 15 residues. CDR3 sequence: CASSLETGVGEKLFF. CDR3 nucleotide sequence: TGTGCCAGCAGCTTAGAGACAGGCGTTGGAGAAAAACTGTTTTTT. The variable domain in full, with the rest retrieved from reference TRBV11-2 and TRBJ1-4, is EAGVAQSPRYKIIEKRQSVAFWCNPISGHATLYWYQQILGQGPKLLIQFQNNGVVDDSQLPKDRFSAERLKGVDSTLKIQPAKLEDSAVYLCASSLETGVGEKLFFGSGTQLSVL.

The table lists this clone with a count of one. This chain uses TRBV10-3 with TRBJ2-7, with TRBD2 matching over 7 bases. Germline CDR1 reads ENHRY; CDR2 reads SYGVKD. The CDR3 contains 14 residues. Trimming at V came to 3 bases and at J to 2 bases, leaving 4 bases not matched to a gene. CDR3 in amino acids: CAISEGLAAYEQYF. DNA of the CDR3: TGTGCCATCAGTGAAGGGCTAGCGGCCTACGAGCAGTACTTC.

The DNA of the CDR3 is TGTGCCAGCAGACGTAGACAGGGCGGTGAAGCTTTCTTT. This encodes CASRRRQGGEAFF. This chain joins TRBV11-3 and TRBJ1-1; TRBD1 matches at 7 bases. This CDR3 is built from 13 residues. V shed 6 bases and J 7 bases; nucleotides not matched to a gene: 8. Germline V gene data show CDR1 as SGHNT and CDR2 as YENEEA.

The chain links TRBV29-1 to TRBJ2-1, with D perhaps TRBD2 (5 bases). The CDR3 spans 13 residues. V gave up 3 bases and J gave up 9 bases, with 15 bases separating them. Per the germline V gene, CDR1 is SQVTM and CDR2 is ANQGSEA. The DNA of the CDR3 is TGCAGCGTTGATGGGAGACGAAAGGTTGAGCAGTTCTTC. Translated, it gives CSVDGRRKVEQFF.

The CDR3 DNA sequence: TGCGCCAGCAGTGAGTCGGGTCGATACGAGCAGTACTTC. This gives the protein CASSESGRYEQYF. The V call is TRBV10-2, the J call TRBJ2-7; unclear D gene. CDR1 WSHSY and CDR2 SAAADI come from the germline V gene. There are 13 residues in the CDR3. Trimming pared 0 bases from V and 4 bases from J, leaving 7 bases between.

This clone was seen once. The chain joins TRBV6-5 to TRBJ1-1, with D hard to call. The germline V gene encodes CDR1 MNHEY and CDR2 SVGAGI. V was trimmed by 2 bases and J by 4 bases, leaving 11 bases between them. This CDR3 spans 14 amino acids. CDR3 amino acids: CASSYGRGPTEAFF. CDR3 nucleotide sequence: TGTGCCAGCAGTTACGGGCGTGGGCCCACTGAAGCTTTCTTT.

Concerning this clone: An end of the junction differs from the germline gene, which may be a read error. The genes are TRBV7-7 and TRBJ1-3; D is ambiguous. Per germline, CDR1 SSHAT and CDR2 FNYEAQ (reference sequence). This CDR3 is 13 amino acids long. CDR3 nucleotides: TGTGCTAGCAGCTTAAATTCTGGAAACACCATATATTTT. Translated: CASSLNSGNTIYF.

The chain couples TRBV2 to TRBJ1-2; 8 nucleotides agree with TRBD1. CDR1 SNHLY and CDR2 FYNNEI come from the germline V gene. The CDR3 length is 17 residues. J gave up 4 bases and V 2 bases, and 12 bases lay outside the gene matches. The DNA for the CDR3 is TGTGCCAGCAGTGAAATGAGGACAGGGTTGAGTTCCTATGGCTACACCTTC. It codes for CASSEMRTGLSSYGYTF.